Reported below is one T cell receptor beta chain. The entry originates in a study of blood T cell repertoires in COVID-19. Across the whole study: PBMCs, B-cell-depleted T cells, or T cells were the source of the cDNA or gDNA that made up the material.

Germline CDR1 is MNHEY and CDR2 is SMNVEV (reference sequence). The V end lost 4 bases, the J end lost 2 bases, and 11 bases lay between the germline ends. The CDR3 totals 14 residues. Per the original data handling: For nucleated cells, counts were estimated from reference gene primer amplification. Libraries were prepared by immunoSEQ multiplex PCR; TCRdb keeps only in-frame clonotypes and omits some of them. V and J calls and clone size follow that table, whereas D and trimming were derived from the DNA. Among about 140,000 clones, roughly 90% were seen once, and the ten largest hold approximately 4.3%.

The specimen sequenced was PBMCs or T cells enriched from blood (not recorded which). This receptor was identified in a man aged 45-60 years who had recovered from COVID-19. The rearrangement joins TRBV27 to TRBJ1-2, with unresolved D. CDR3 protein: CASSYSGSNYGYTF. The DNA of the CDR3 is TGTGCCAGCAGTTACTCGGGGTCCAACTATGGCTACACCTTC.